A single T cell receptor (beta chain) is shown here with its context. This record belongs to a study of control samples from healthy donors and cancer patients. TCRdb's table, derived via immunoSEQ multiplex PCR, lists solely in-frame clones and lacks some. The table shows approximately 140,000 clones, with approximately 94% occurring only once. There are 13 residues in the CDR3. V gave up 2 bases and J gave up 4 bases, with 5 bases separating them. The germline CDR1 and CDR2 sequences are MNHNS and SASEGT. Input material: blood. The clonotype was recovered from a man between 35 and 55 years old in good health. This chain joins TRBV6-1 and TRBJ1-4; no clear D gene. Here the CDR3 DNA reads TGTGCCAGCAGTGAAAACAATAATGAAAAACTGTTTTTT. Its protein product is CASSENNNEKLFF.